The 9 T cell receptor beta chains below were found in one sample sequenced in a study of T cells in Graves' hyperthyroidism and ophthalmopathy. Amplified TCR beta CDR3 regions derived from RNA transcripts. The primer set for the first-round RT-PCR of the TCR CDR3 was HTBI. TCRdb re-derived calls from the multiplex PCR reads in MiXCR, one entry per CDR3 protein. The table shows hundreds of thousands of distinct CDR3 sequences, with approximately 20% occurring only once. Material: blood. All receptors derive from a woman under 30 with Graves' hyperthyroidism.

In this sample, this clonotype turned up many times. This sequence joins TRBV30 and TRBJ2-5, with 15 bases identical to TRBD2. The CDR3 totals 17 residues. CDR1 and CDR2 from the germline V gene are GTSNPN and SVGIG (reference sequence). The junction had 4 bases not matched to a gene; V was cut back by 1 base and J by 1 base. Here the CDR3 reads CAWSGGLAGGSQETQYF. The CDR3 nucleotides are TGTGCCTGGAGTGGAGGACTAGCGGGGGGGTCCCAAGAGACCCAGTACTTC. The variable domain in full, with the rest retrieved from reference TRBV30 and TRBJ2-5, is SQTIHQWPATLVQPVGSPLSLECTVEGTSNPNLYWYRQAAGRGLQLLFYSVGIGQISSEVPQNLSASRPQDRQFILSSKKLLLSDSGFYLCAWSGGLAGGSQETQYFGPGTRLLVL.

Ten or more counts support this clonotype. CDR3 coding DNA: TGTGCCAGCAGCCGGGGACGGGGGGCCTACGAGCAGTACTTC. This codes for CASSRGRGAYEQYF. V gene TRBV3-1 combines with J gene TRBJ2-7; 7 bases line up with TRBD2. Trimming cost V 4 bases and J 2 bases; bases outside gene matches: 5. Germline V gene data show CDR1 as LGHDT and CDR2 as YNNKEL (reference sequence). CDR3 length equals 14 residues.

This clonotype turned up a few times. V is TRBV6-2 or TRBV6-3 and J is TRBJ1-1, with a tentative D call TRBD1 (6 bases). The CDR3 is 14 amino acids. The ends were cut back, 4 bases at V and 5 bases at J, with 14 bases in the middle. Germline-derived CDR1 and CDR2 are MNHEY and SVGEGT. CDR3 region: CASSSPGGRTEAFF. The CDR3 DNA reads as TGTGCCAGCAGTTCCCCGGGGGGGCGGACTGAAGCTTTCTTT.

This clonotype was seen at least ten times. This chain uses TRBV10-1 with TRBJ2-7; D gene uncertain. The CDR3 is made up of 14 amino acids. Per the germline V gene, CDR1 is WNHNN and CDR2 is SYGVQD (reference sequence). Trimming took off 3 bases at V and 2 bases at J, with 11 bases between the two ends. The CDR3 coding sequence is TGCGCCAGCAGTGAAGGGCAGGACCCCTACGAGCAGTACTTC. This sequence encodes CASSEGQDPYEQYF.

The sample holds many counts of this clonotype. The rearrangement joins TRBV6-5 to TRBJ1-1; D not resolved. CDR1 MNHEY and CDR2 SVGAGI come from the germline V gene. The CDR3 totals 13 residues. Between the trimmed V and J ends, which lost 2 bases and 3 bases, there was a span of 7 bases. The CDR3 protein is CASSYSRDTEAFF. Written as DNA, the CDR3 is TGTGCCAGCAGTTACAGTCGGGACACTGAAGCTTTCTTT.

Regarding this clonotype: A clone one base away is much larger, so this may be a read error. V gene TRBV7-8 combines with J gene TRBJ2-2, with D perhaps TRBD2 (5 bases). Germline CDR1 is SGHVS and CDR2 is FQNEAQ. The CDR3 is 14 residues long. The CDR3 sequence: CASGLVSSGGELFF. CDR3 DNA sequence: TGTGCCAGCGGCTTAGTGTCGAGCGGCGGGGAGCTGTTTTTT.

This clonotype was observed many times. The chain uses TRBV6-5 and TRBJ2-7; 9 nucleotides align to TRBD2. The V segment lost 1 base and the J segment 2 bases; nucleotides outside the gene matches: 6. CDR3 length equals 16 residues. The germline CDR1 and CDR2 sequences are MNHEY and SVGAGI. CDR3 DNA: TGTGCCAGCAGTTACTTAAGCGGGGGGTACACCTACGAGCAGTACTTC. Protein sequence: CASSYLSGGYTYEQYF.

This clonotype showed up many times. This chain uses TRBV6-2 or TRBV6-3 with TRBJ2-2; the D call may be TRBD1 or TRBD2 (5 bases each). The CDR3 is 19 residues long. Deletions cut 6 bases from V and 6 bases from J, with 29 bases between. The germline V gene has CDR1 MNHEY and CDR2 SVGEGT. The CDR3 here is CASSIRFFLQRGKSGELFF. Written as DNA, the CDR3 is TGTGCCAGCAGCATCCGATTCTTTCTTCAGAGGGGCAAGTCCGGGGAGCTGTTTTTT.

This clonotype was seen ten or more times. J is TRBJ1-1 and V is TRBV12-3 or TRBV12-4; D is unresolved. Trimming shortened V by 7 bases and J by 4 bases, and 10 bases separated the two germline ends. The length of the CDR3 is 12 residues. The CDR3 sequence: CASTIRRTEAFF. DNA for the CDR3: TGTGCCAGCACCATACGGCGCACTGAAGCTTTCTTT.